These 15 T cell receptor beta chains were all obtained from the same sample, sequenced in a study of T cell changes during pregnancy in multiple sclerosis. Clones were sequenced by immunoSEQ multiplex PCR, and TCRdb holds only the in-frame ones, with some missing. The data hold approximately 40,000 clones, with about 93% observed a single time. The sample consisted of CD4+ T cells from peripheral blood mononuclear cells, taken in the third trimester of pregnancy. Every receptor here comes from a female donor in good health, enrolled as a control in a pregnancy study.

This clone came up once. In the same sample, other DNA sequences code for this CDR3. The V call is TRBV16, the J call TRBJ2-3; D unresolved. V shed 4 bases and J shed 2 bases, with 4 bases lying between them. Germline CDR1 KGHSY, CDR2 FQNENV. This CDR3 contains 12 residues. The chain's CDR3 is CASSPSTDTQYF. CDR3 nucleotides: TGTGCCAGCAGCCCTTCCACAGATACGCAGTATTTT.

The chain recombines TRBV6-6 with TRBJ2-7; 9 bases match TRBD1. The CDR3 is 13 residues long. The V and J ends lost 2 bases and 5 bases, in that order; junction bases with no gene match: 1. In germline, CDR1 is MNHNY, CDR2 SVGAGI (reference sequence). The CDR3 sequence is CASSYGQGNEQYF. In DNA form, the CDR3 reads TGTGCCAGCAGTTACGGACAGGGGAACGAGCAGTACTTC.

This rearrangement joins TRBV11-3 to TRBJ2-3; D unresolved. V lost 5 bases and J lost 4, with 13 bases in between. The CDR3 contains 14 residues. CDR1 is SGHNT, CDR2 YENEEA, per germline. This chain's CDR3 is CASSPRFRSDTQYF. The DNA of the CDR3 is TGTGCCAGCAGCCCCCGGTTCCGGTCAGATACGCAGTATTTT.

V is TRBV5-8 and J is TRBJ2-7; D possibly corresponds to TRBD1 (5 bases). The V and J ends lost 2 bases and 6 bases respectively, with 12 bases between them. The CDR3 covers 13 residues. CDR1 is SGHTS and CDR2 is YDEGEE in the germline V gene. The CDR3 region is CASSFIARGEQYF. The CDR3 DNA reads TGTGCCAGCAGCTTCATCGCTAGGGGCGAGCAGTACTTC.

The J gene is TRBJ2-1, the V gene TRBV11-1, with a tentative D call TRBD2 (6 bases). The CDR3 loop spans 12 amino acids. Germline V gene data show CDR1 as SGHAT and CDR2 as FQDESV (reference sequence). V was pared by 10 bases and J by 4 bases, with 11 bases between. CDR3 loop: CAIPGVYNEQFF. CDR3 DNA: TGTGCCATCCCGGGGGTTTACAATGAGCAGTTCTTC.

The gene calls are TRBV30 and TRBJ1-2, with 7 bases matching TRBD1. The germline gives CDR1 GTSNPN, CDR2 SVGIG (reference sequence). V shed 4 bases, J shed 3 bases, and the junction held 8 bases outside the gene matches. The CDR3 sequence is 14 residues long. CDR3 region: CAWIRAGGYYGYTF. CDR3 nucleotide sequence: TGTGCCTGGATCCGGGCAGGGGGGTACTATGGCTACACCTTC.

V is TRBV11-2 and J is TRBJ1-2; D perhaps matches TRBD1 (5 bases). This CDR3 is built from 14 residues. Germline CDR1 reads SGHAT; CDR2 reads FQNNGV. Trimming shortened V by 1 base and J by 4 bases, and 10 bases separated the two germline ends. CDR3 amino acids: CASSLVQGTYGYTF. The CDR3, as DNA: TGTGCCAGCAGCTTAGTCCAGGGAACCTATGGCTACACCTTC.

The sample holds one count of this clone. This rearrangement joins TRBV10-3 to TRBJ2-2, with TRBD2 identical over 14 bases. The CDR3 is 18 amino acids. CDR1 is ENHRY, CDR2 SYGVKD, per germline. V was clipped by 1 base and J by 2 bases; unmatched bases: 3. CDR3 in amino acids: CAISELGLAGANTGELFF. CDR3 in DNA: TGTGCCATCAGTGAGTTGGGACTAGCGGGGGCCAACACCGGGGAGCTGTTTTTT.

The rearrangement joins TRBV6-1 to TRBJ1-6, with D possibly being TRBD1 (5 bases). This CDR3 comprises 15 residues. V gave up 6 bases and J gave up 7 bases, with 16 bases separating them. Germline CDR1 is MNHNS and CDR2 is SASEGT. The CDR3 loop is CASRGPTGSNSPLHF. The CDR3 nucleotides read TGTGCCAGCAGGGGGCCCACTGGCTCCAATTCACCCCTCCACTTT.

The chain couples TRBV5-6 to TRBJ1-2; tentative D call: TRBD1 (5 bases). The V gene's germline CDR1 is SGHDT and CDR2 YYEEEE. The CDR3 sequence is 14 residues long. V gave up 1 base and J gave up 3 bases, with 10 bases separating them. This CDR3 reads CASSLNRLYYGYTF. CDR3 in DNA: TGTGCCAGCAGCTTGAACAGGCTTTACTATGGCTACACCTTC.

The chain recombines TRBV28 with TRBJ2-3, with TRBD2 as a possible D gene (6 bases). Germline V gene data show CDR1 as MDHEN and CDR2 as SYDVKM. V was pared by 3 bases and J by 8 bases, with 9 bases between. The CDR3 is made up of 12 amino acids. CDR3 in DNA: TGTGCCAGCAGTTTGGTCGGGGGTACGCAGTATTTT. This codes for CASSLVGGTQYF.

J is TRBJ1-5 and V is TRBV19; tentative D call: TRBD1 (5 bases). The CDR3 has 16 amino acids. The V gene's germline CDR1 is LNHDA and CDR2 SQIVND (reference sequence). V gave up 1 base and J gave up 0 bases, with 10 bases separating them. The CDR3 nucleotides read TGTGCCAGTAGTATAGGCGGGGCTGATAGCAATCAGCCCCAGCATTTT. Its translation: CASSIGGADSNQPQHF. Based on the CDR3 plus reference TRBV19 and TRBJ1-5, the full variable domain is DGGITQSPKYLFRKEGQNVTLSCEQNLNHDAMYWYRQDPGQGLRLIYYSQIVNDFQKGDIAEGYSVSREKKESFPLTVTSAQKNPTAFYLCASSIGGADSNQPQHFGDGTRLSIL.

This chain joins TRBV6-1 and TRBJ2-1; TRBD2 matches 7 bases. V lost 1 base and J lost 2; bases outside the gene matches: 5. Germline V gene lookup returns CDR1 MNHNS and CDR2 SASEGT. The CDR3 is 16 amino acids. CDR3 sequence (DNA): TGTGCCAGCAGTGAAGTGGGAGGGAGCGCCTACAATGAGCAGTTCTTC. This translates into CASSEVGGSAYNEQFF.

V is TRBV4-2 and J is TRBJ2-7; 9 bases are shared with TRBD2. Per the germline V gene, CDR1 is LGHNA and CDR2 is YNFKEQ. Trimming at V came to 0 bases and at J to 3 bases, leaving 3 bases not matched to a gene. The CDR3 has 15 amino acids. CDR3 sequence reads: CASSQDIAGVYEQYF. The CDR3 bases are TGTGCCAGCAGCCAAGACATAGCGGGAGTCTACGAGCAGTACTTC.

The gene calls are TRBV5-1 and TRBJ2-7; D uncertain. CDR1 SGHRS and CDR2 YFSETQ come from the germline V gene. Trimming cost V 1 base and J 1 base, with 9 bases left between them. The CDR3 runs to 14 residues. The chain's CDR3 is CASSLRQDSYEQYF. The CDR3 DNA reads as TGCGCCAGCAGCTTGAGGCAGGATTCCTACGAGCAGTACTTC.